This note documents a single T cell receptor beta chain sequence. What it binds is unknown. This record comes from a study of cytomegalovirus exposure and HLA in healthy donors. Across the whole study: Among the 398 genotyped donors, 70% to 85% were placed in the Caucasian-associated ancestry cluster. Regarding the study as a whole: For most TCR beta V segments, an earlier analysis put the productive rate at about 87% or about 30% of the time. Confirmation in vitro established that a few CMV-associated chains were specific for CMV antigens.

PCR used 60 Vbeta primers and 13 Jbeta primers. Method: immunoSEQ multiplex PCR; TCRdb's copy keeps in-frame clones and lacks some. The sample yields approximately 110,000 clones, 74% seen once. CDR1 and CDR2 from the germline V gene are MDHEN and SYDVKM. The CDR3 runs 14 residues. Trimming at V came to 5 bases and at J to 6 bases, leaving 6 bases not matched to a gene. J is TRBJ2-2 and V is TRBV28, with 7 bases matching TRBD2. The receptor's source is a woman aged 50 to 65 in good health and CMV-seropositive. The sequenced sample was PBMCs. The CDR3 DNA reads TGTGCCAGCAGTCTCAGACTAGCAGCCGGGGAGCTGTTTTTT. Translated, it gives CASSLRLAAGELFF.